This T cell receptor (beta chain) was captured in a study of cytomegalovirus exposure and HLA in healthy donors. Study details: Per a later analysis, the approximately 690 first-cohort and some 110 validation repertoires shared one platform.

Using immunoSEQ multiplex PCR, the repertoire was profiled, and TCRdb retains in-frame clones only, with some absent. The sample yields approximately 160,000 clones, approximately 86% seen once. The length of the CDR3 is 15 residues. Per germline, CDR1 MNHEY and CDR2 SVGAGI. V shed 4 bases and J 2 bases; nucleotides not matched to a gene: 5. Sequenced material: PBMCs. The V gene is TRBV6-5, the J gene TRBJ1-5, with 7 bases matching TRBD1. The clonotype was recovered from a woman between 18 and 29 years old in good health and CMV-seronegative. CDR3 sequence: CASSSGQVGNQPQHF. The CDR3 nucleotides read TGTGCCAGCAGTTCAGGACAGGTTGGCAATCAGCCCCAGCATTTT.